This TCR beta chain emerged from a study of control samples from healthy donors and cancer patients. The assay was immunoSEQ multiplex PCR, and TCRdb's table has in-frame clones only and misses some. The table lists 75,000 or so clones, approximately 89% of them singletons. This CDR3 comprises 15 residues. Germline V CDR1 and CDR2: LGHDT, YNNKEL (reference sequence). V lost 3 bases to trimming and J lost 3 bases, with 12 bases between them. Sample: PBMCs. The sequence was obtained from a man aged 60 to 69 with colorectal cancer. The chain employs TRBV3-1 (or the pseudogene TRBV3-2) and TRBJ1-5; D is perhaps TRBD1 (5 bases). CDR3 amino acids: CASSHDMGDNQPQHF. Here the CDR3 DNA reads TGTGCCAGCAGCCACGACATGGGGGACAATCAGCCCCAGCATTTT.